The present TCR beta chain was sequenced within a study of blood T cells in healthy people across ages. A second roughly 7 to 12 cycle PCR used barcoded and J-beta primers. MiXCR was run by TCRdb on the 5' RACE reads, yielding one entry per CDR3 protein. The sample yields more than 650,000 distinct CDR3 sequences, about 24% seen once. This clonotype was seen a few times. V lost 5 bases to trimming and J lost 4 bases, with 11 bases between them. The CDR3 consists of 14 residues. Germline CDR1 and CDR2: MDHEN and SYDVKM. The chain uses TRBV28 and TRBJ2-2; D is possibly TRBD1 (6 bases). The sample consisted of blood. The clonotype comes from a man in his 70s in good health. The CDR3 DNA reads as TGTGCCAGCAGTACCTACAGGGTCACCGGGGAGCTGTTTTTT. Amino acid sequence: CASSTYRVTGELFF.